The source of this T cell receptor beta chain is a study of CD8 T cells in ankylosing spondylitis. Study conclusions and caveats: A TCR beta motif made of fewer than 10 highly homologous variants seemed typical of ankylosing spondylitis blood.

On this clonotype: Its antigen is unidentified.

Germline V gene sequence: CDR1 SGHTA, CDR2 FQGNSA. Trimming left V 5 bases short and J 0 bases short, with 6 bases between. CDR3 size: 13 residues. TCRdb recomputed calls from the 5' RACE reads with MiXCR, one row per CDR3 protein. The data show around 770,000 distinct CDR3 sequences, 12% seen once. The clonotype was recovered from a male donor with ankylosing spondylitis. Sequencing was carried out using blood, either unsorted or a sorted T cell fraction (not recorded which). The rearrangement joins TRBV7-2 to TRBJ2-3; D not resolved. This chain's CDR3 is CASSPKSTDTQYF. In nucleotides, the CDR3 is TGTGCCAGCAGCCCCAAGAGCACAGATACGCAGTATTTT.